A single sample is the source of the 17 T cell receptor beta chains below, sequenced in a study of response to subunit inactivated influenza vaccine. TCRdb called the RT-PCR reads again in MiXCR, with one record for every CDR3 protein. The top ten hold 10% to 15% of the sample, which has approximately 530,000 distinct CDR3 sequences, approximately 7.1% seen once. Sequencing used PBMCs from blood, obtained about 24 months after vaccination. These receptors originate from a man between 45 and 75 years old who received an inactivated influenza vaccine.

The table lists this clonotype with a few counts. The J gene is TRBJ2-7, the V gene TRBV10-2; possibly TRBD2 for D (7 bases). The CDR3 contains 16 residues. Germline loops: CDR1 WSHSY, CDR2 SAAADI. Trimming shortened V by 2 bases and J by 2 bases, and 16 bases separated the two germline ends. CDR3 sequence reads: CASSEPGGPGAYEQYF. The DNA of the CDR3 is TGCGCCAGCAGTGAGCCCGGGGGGCCCGGGGCCTACGAGCAGTACTTC.

The genes are TRBV10-3 and TRBJ2-7; D is uncertain. Per the germline V gene, CDR1 is ENHRY and CDR2 is SYGVKD. V lost 2 bases and J lost 6, with 11 bases in between. CDR3 length equals 13 residues. CDR3 residues: CAISEGLAPEQYF. The CDR3 nucleotides are TGTGCCATCAGTGAGGGGCTGGCGCCCGAGCAGTACTTC.

The V and J genes are TRBV6-5 and TRBJ1-5; D not certain. V was trimmed by 0 bases and J by 5 bases, leaving 5 bases between them. CDR3 size: 13 residues. Germline CDR1 reads MNHEY; CDR2 reads SVGAGI. CDR3 coding DNA: TGTGCCAGCAGTTACTCGCCAGATCAGCCCCAGCATTTT. This codes for CASSYSPDQPQHF.

This clonotype came up many times. V is TRBV3-1 and J is TRBJ1-2; D uncertain. Germline assignment: CDR1 LGHDT and CDR2 YNNKEL (reference sequence). V was trimmed by 3 bases and J by 6 bases, leaving 17 bases between them. The CDR3 has 15 residues. CDR3: CASSQVDTSGDGYTF. The CDR3 nucleotides are TGTGCCAGCAGCCAGGTCGACACTTCGGGCGATGGCTACACCTTC.

This clonotype was detected a few times. The CDR3 DNA reads TGTGCCAGCAGGGTCCTCACAGATACGCAGTATTTT. Translating it yields CASRVLTDTQYF. V is TRBV6-1 and J is TRBJ2-3; D remains ambiguous. The length of the CDR3 is 12 residues. The V gene lost 6 bases and the J gene lost 2 bases, with 6 bases spanning the gap. CDR1 is MNHNS, CDR2 SASEGT, per germline.

This clonotype was recorded at least ten times. CDR3 sequence reads: CASSQGIDQQFF. Here the CDR3 DNA reads TGCGCCAGCAGCCAAGGAATTGACCAGCAGTTCTTC. The V call is TRBV4-3, the J call TRBJ2-1; D is undetermined. Germline V gene lookup returns CDR1 LGHNA and CDR2 YSLEER. Trimming left V 1 base short and J 11 bases short, with 9 bases between. CDR3 length: 12 amino acids.

This clonotype was counted only a few times. The chain employs TRBV28 and TRBJ1-5, with TRBD1 identical over 7 bases. V was clipped by 6 bases and J by 1 base; unmatched bases: 6. The length of the CDR3 is 15 residues. CDR1 is MDHEN, CDR2 SYDVKM, per germline. The CDR3, as DNA: TGTGCCAGCAGGCGACAGGGTATAAGCAATCAGCCCCAGCATTTT. Translation: CASRRQGISNQPQHF.

This clonotype was detected only a few times. The chain employs TRBV6-1 and TRBJ1-2; D unresolved. This CDR3 spans 14 amino acids. The V gene lost 4 bases and the J gene lost 5 bases, with 14 bases spanning the gap. Per the germline V gene, CDR1 is MNHNS and CDR2 is SASEGT. The chain's CDR3 is CASSGGLKNYGYTF. CDR3 DNA sequence: TGTGCCAGCAGTGGAGGGCTAAAGAATTATGGCTACACCTTC.

Here the CDR3 reads CASSPHDRRETQYF. The CDR3, as DNA: TGTGCCAGCAGCCCTCACGACCGCCGGGAGACCCAGTACTTC. The V gene is TRBV7-8, the J gene TRBJ2-5; D unresolved. CDR3 length: 14 residues. Trimming took off 5 bases at V and 5 bases at J, with 15 bases between the two ends. The germline V gene has CDR1 SGHVS and CDR2 FQNEAQ.

This clonotype came up a few times. The rearrangement links TRBV24-1 to TRBJ1-2; 9 bases fit TRBD1. V lost 5 bases and J lost 4; bases outside the gene matches: 4. There are 14 residues in the CDR3. Germline V CDR1 and CDR2: KGHDR, SFDVKD. Written as DNA, the CDR3 is TGTGCCACCAGTGGAGGACAGGGGCTCTATGGCTACACCTTC. Encoded protein: CATSGGQGLYGYTF.

This clonotype has a count of ten or more. The V call is TRBV7-2, the J call TRBJ1-6, with D perhaps matching TRBD1 (6 bases). V lost 2 bases, J lost 7 bases, and 9 bases lay in between. The CDR3 consists of 14 residues. Germline V CDR1 and CDR2: SGHTA, FQGNSA. The CDR3: CASSLQGLNSPLHF. The CDR3 DNA reads TGTGCCAGCAGCTTACAGGGGCTGAATTCACCCCTCCACTTT. Full variable domain (outside the CDR3, taken from reference TRBV7-2 and TRBJ1-6): GAGVSQSPSNKVTEKGKDVELRCDPISGHTALYWYRQSLGQGLEFLIYFQGNSAPDKSGLPSDRFSAERTGGSVSTLTIQRTQQEDSAVYLCASSLQGLNSPLHFGNGTRLTVT.

This clonotype was detected only a few times. The CDR3 DNA reads TGTGCCAGCAGCCCCGGTCCAGAGACCCAGTACTTC. Encoded protein: CASSPGPETQYF. The rearrangement links TRBV7-8 to TRBJ2-5, with D unresolved. The germline V gene has CDR1 SGHVS and CDR2 FQNEAQ. The germline V and J ends were trimmed by 5 bases and 4 bases, with 8 bases remaining between them. The CDR3 is made up of 12 amino acids.

In this sample, this clonotype turned up many times. V usage is TRBV4-3 and J usage is TRBJ2-1, with 10 bases identical to TRBD2. The CDR3 totals 20 residues. Trimming cost V 0 bases and J 7 bases; bases outside gene matches: 18. Germline CDR1 LGHNA, CDR2 YSLEER. The CDR3 region is CASSQDRVSGRLWGKNEQFF. The CDR3 DNA reads as TGCGCCAGCAGCCAAGATCGGGTTAGCGGGAGGCTATGGGGTAAGAATGAGCAGTTCTTC.

This clonotype showed up just a few times. This chain connects TRBV10-3 to TRBJ1-4; D unresolved. The germline V gene encodes CDR1 ENHRY and CDR2 SYGVKD. Trimming took 3 bases from V and 8 from J, leaving 13 bases between them. CDR3 length equals 14 residues. DNA for the CDR3: TGTGCCATCAGTGACGGCAGAGCGGGGGAAAAACTGTTTTTT. This gives the protein CAISDGRAGEKLFF.

The chain joins TRBV2 to TRBJ2-7; D is possibly TRBD1 or TRBD2 (7 bases each). The V gene's germline CDR1 is SNHLY and CDR2 FYNNEI. The CDR3 is 15 amino acids. Trimming left V 6 bases short and J 2 bases short, with 17 bases between. CDR3 amino acids: CASRTGRVGAYEQYF. The CDR3 DNA is TGTGCCAGCAGGACAGGGAGGGTAGGAGCCTACGAGCAGTACTTC.

The chain is built from TRBV20-1 and TRBJ1-6; 7 nucleotides match TRBD1. The germline V gene encodes CDR1 DFQATT and CDR2 SNEGSKA (reference sequence). V lost 2 bases and J lost 0; bases outside the gene matches: 10. The length of the CDR3 is 18 residues. The DNA of the CDR3 is TGCAGTGCTAGAAAGGGCGGGACAGACCCCTCCTATAATTCACCCCTCCACTTT. Translating gives CSARKGGTDPSYNSPLHF.

This clonotype has more than one count but fewer than ten. The CDR3 is CASSPDQNTEAFF. The CDR3 DNA is TGTGCCAGCAGCCCCGACCAGAACACTGAAGCTTTCTTT. This chain connects TRBV11-2 to TRBJ1-1; D ambiguous. With 5 bases removed from V and 1 base from J, the gap between germline ends came to 8 bases. This CDR3 has 13 residues. Germline V CDR1 and CDR2: SGHAT, FQNNGV. Full variable domain (rest looked up from reference TRBV11-2 and TRBJ1-1): EAGVAQSPRYKIIEKRQSVAFWCNPISGHATLYWYQQILGQGPKLLIQFQNNGVVDDSQLPKDRFSAERLKGVDSTLKIQPAKLEDSAVYLCASSPDQNTEAFFGQGTRLTVV.